One sample yielded the 11 T cell receptor beta chains listed below, sequenced in a study of cytomegalovirus exposure and HLA in healthy donors. Vbeta (60) and Jbeta (13) primers were used in the PCR. The assay was immunoSEQ multiplex PCR, and TCRdb's table has in-frame clones only and misses some. The sample carries approximately 84,000 clones, over 70% recorded once. The sequencing sample was made of PBMCs. These receptors originate from a man in his forties in good health and CMV-seropositive.

The chain carries TRBV6-6 and TRBJ2-5; D may be TRBD2 (5 bases). This CDR3 is 14 amino acids long. Per germline, CDR1 MNHNY and CDR2 SVGAGI (reference sequence). Between the trimmed V and J ends, which lost 0 bases and 7 bases, there was a span of 12 bases. The CDR3 region has the DNA TGTGCCAGCAGTTACTCGGAGGCAGTGGGGACCCAGTACTTC. Amino acid sequence: CASSYSEAVGTQYF.

The chain joins TRBV19 to TRBJ2-7; TRBD2 aligns across 9 bases. The CDR3 is 16 residues long. V shed 4 bases and J 2 bases; nucleotides not matched to a gene: 9. Germline V lookup: CDR1 LNHDA, CDR2 SQIVND (reference sequence). CDR3 residues: CASSRSPLAGTYEQYF. Here the CDR3 DNA reads TGTGCCAGTAGTAGGTCCCCGCTAGCGGGAACCTACGAGCAGTACTTC. The variable domain in full, with the rest retrieved from reference TRBV19 and TRBJ2-7, is DGGITQSPKYLFRKEGQNVTLSCEQNLNHDAMYWYRQDPGQGLRLIYYSQIVNDFQKGDIAEGYSVSREKKESFPLTVTSAQKNPTAFYLCASSRSPLAGTYEQYFGPGTRLTVT.

CDR3 amino acids: CASSVAVNTGELFF. The CDR3 bases are TGCGCCAGCAGTGTAGCGGTGAACACCGGGGAGCTGTTTTTT. This chain joins TRBV10-1 and TRBJ2-2; tentative D call: TRBD2 (6 bases). The CDR3 length is 14 residues. Germline V CDR1 and CDR2: WNHNN, SYGVQD (reference sequence). Trimming left V 4 bases short and J 1 base short, with 7 bases between.

The chain's CDR3 is CASIPGGGPPSSTDTQYF. The CDR3 DNA reads TGTGCCAGCATCCCGGGGGGAGGGCCCCCGTCTAGCACAGATACGCAGTATTTT. The rearrangement uses TRBV5-5 and TRBJ2-3; TRBD2 matches 7 bases. Per germline, CDR1 SGHKS and CDR2 YYEKEE (reference sequence). Trimming at V came to 6 bases and at J to 0 bases, leaving 16 bases not matched to a gene. The CDR3 is 18 residues long. Full variable domain (rest looked up from reference TRBV5-5 and TRBJ2-3): DAGVTQSPTHLIKTRGQQVTLRCSPISGHKSVSWYQQVLGQGPQFIFQYYEKEERGRGNFPDRFSARQFPNYSSELNVNALLLGDSALYLCASIPGGGPPSSTDTQYFGPGTRLTVL.

J is TRBJ2-7 and V is TRBV7-2, with D possibly TRBD1 on 5 matching bases. Per the germline V gene, CDR1 is SGHTA and CDR2 is FQGNSA. Trimming took 5 bases from V and 6 from J, leaving 14 bases between them. This CDR3 has 13 residues. The CDR3 DNA sequence: TGTGCCAGCAGCCCCCCCATTGGGGCCGAGCAGTACTTC. Translating it yields CASSPPIGAEQYF.

The chain recombines TRBV5-4 with TRBJ2-5; 8 nucleotides align to TRBD1. The last part of the DNA fits TRBJ2-7 better; the J call may be wrong. From germline, CDR1 is SGHNT and CDR2 YYREEE (reference sequence). This CDR3 region has 15 residues. The CDR3 protein is CASSLADRAPYEQYF. CDR3 bases: TGTGCCAGCAGCTTGGCGGACAGGGCCCCCTACGAGCAGTACTTC.

The chain uses TRBV5-4 and TRBJ2-2; 9 bases align to TRBD2. CDR3 size: 20 residues. Germline trimming cut 0 bases from V and 0 bases from J; bases unmatched to any gene: 12. The germline V gene has CDR1 SGHNT and CDR2 YYREEE (reference sequence). As DNA, the CDR3 is TGTGCCAGCAGCTTGGGAGCGGGGGGCAACCGGGGCACGAACACCGGGGAGCTGTTTTTT. It translates to CASSLGAGGNRGTNTGELFF.

This chain uses TRBV27 with TRBJ2-3; D gene ambiguous. The CDR3 runs to 16 residues. Trimming left V 5 bases short and J 0 bases short, with 15 bases between. CDR1 and CDR2 (germline): MNHEY, SMNVEV (reference sequence). In nucleotides, the CDR3 is TGTGCCAGCAGTCCCCGGCCCGGGTCTAGCACAGATACGCAGTATTTT. Translating it yields CASSPRPGSSTDTQYF.

The chain is built from TRBV7-8 and TRBJ2-1, with 10 bases that match TRBD2. The CDR3 loop spans 17 amino acids. CDR1 and CDR2 from the germline V gene are SGHVS and FQNEAQ. Trimming cost V 0 bases and J 8 bases; bases outside gene matches: 10. CDR3 loop: CASSLAGGSGGGYEQFF. The CDR3 DNA reads as TGTGCCAGCAGCTTAGCAGGCGGCAGCGGGGGGGGCTATGAGCAGTTCTTC. Full variable domain (outside the CDR3, taken from reference TRBV7-8 and TRBJ2-1): GAGVSQSPRYKVAKRGQDVALRCDPISGHVSLFWYQQALGQGPEFLTYFQNEAQLDKSGLPSDRFFAERPEGSVSTLKIQRTQQEDSAVYLCASSLAGGSGGGYEQFFGPGTRLTVL.

This rearrangement joins TRBV11-2 to TRBJ2-7; 10 nucleotides line up with TRBD2. The V gene end was trimmed by 1 base and the J gene end by 5 bases; junction bases not matched to a gene: 5. The germline V gene has CDR1 SGHAT and CDR2 FQNNGV. This CDR3 comprises 15 residues. The CDR3 sequence: CASSLGAGGPHEQYF. DNA for the CDR3: TGTGCCAGCAGCTTAGGAGCGGGAGGGCCCCACGAGCAGTACTTC.

The chain is built from TRBV27 and TRBJ2-5; perhaps TRBD2 as D (5 bases). CDR1 is MNHEY, CDR2 SMNVEV, per germline (reference sequence). The CDR3 totals 15 residues. V was cut by 0 bases and J by 2 bases, with 10 bases left in between. The CDR3 DNA sequence: TGTGCCAGCAGTTTATCCCTAGCCCCGCAAGAGACCCAGTACTTC. Protein sequence: CASSLSLAPQETQYF.